This passage covers 15 T cell receptor beta chains from one sample sequenced in a study of shared T cell receptors in the human thymus. Data came from immunoSEQ multiplex PCR; TCRdb stores just in-frame clones and leaves some out. The sample includes under 850,000 clones, approximately 88% seen only once; the top ten take about 0.01%. These same records also appear under a second study, on human thymus T cells.

The source material was thymocytes. Receptors originate from a boy under three years old with a congenital heart defect.

The CDR3 DNA sequence: TGTGCCAGCAGCGACAGTGGAAAGGGGGAGCTGTTTTTT. Translated, it gives CASSDSGKGELFF. The rearrangement joins TRBV6-5 to TRBJ2-2, with a possible D match to TRBD1 (5 bases). V lost 6 bases to trimming and J lost 8 bases, with 13 bases between them. CDR3 length equals 13 residues. Germline values: CDR1 MNHEY, CDR2 SVGAGI.

This clone was recorded once. V usage is TRBV29-1 and J usage is TRBJ2-7, with a weak D call TRBD1 (6 bases). This CDR3 spans 13 amino acids. V was pared by 4 bases and J by 6 bases, with 16 bases between. Germline assignment: CDR1 SQVTM and CDR2 ANQGSEA. CDR3 residues: CSVVGRGWGEQYF. CDR3 nucleotides: TGCAGCGTTGTGGGCAGGGGATGGGGCGAGCAGTACTTC.

This rearrangement joins TRBV10-3 to TRBJ2-3; tentatively, D is TRBD2 (5 bases). CDR3 length equals 19 residues. In germline, CDR1 is ENHRY, CDR2 SYGVKD. Trimming shortened V by 0 bases and J by 1 base, and 20 bases separated the two germline ends. The CDR3 coding sequence is TGTGCCATCAGTGAGTCAGAGCCTGAGGGTACCAACTGCACAGATACGCAGTATTTT. Residues: CAISESEPEGTNCTDTQYF.

This chain links TRBV4-2 with TRBJ2-2; D is perhaps TRBD1 (5 bases). V lost 0 bases to trimming and J lost 7 bases, with 12 bases between them. This CDR3 contains 15 residues. Per germline, CDR1 LGHNA and CDR2 YNFKEQ. The CDR3 DNA reads as TGTGCCAGCAGCCAAGAGGGTAGTAGGGGCGGGGAGCTGTTTTTT. It codes for CASSQEGSRGGELFF.

The chain combines TRBV28 with TRBJ2-2; 12 positions match TRBD2. CDR1 and CDR2 (germline): MDHEN, SYDVKM. The CDR3 is made up of 17 amino acids. Germline trimming cut 5 bases from V and 7 bases from J; bases unmatched to any gene: 11. CDR3 sequence reads: CASSPPTSGGLGGELFF. The CDR3, as DNA: TGTGCCAGCAGTCCCCCGACTAGCGGGGGCTTGGGCGGGGAGCTGTTTTTT.

This sequence joins TRBV19 and TRBJ2-3, with 9 nucleotides matching TRBD1. The germline V gene has CDR1 LNHDA and CDR2 SQIVND (reference sequence). The trim removed 6 bases at V and 8 bases at J, leaving 6 bases unmatched. The CDR3 sequence is 13 residues long. The CDR3 here is CASSGQGQGTQYF. CDR3 coding DNA: TGTGCCAGTAGCGGACAGGGGCAGGGTACGCAGTATTTT.

This chain links TRBV5-1 with TRBJ2-1, with D tentatively TRBD2 (6 bases). The CDR3 totals 14 residues. Germline-derived CDR1 and CDR2 are SGHRS and YFSETQ. Trimming took 0 bases from V and 4 from J, leaving 8 bases between them. The CDR3 coding sequence is TGCGCCAGCAGCTTGGGGGGGGAGTACAATGAGCAGTTCTTC. Translated: CASSLGGEYNEQFF.

The chain joins TRBV6-5 to TRBJ2-7, with 7 nucleotides matching TRBD1. From germline, CDR1 is MNHEY and CDR2 SVGAGI. Trimming took 2 bases from V and 3 from J; bases not matched to a gene: 7. This CDR3 spans 15 amino acids. CDR3 DNA sequence: TGTGCCAGCAGTTACGACGGGACAGAACTCTACGAGCAGTACTTC. Translating gives CASSYDGTELYEQYF.

The CDR3 loop is CATNSSGANVLTF. CDR3 bases: TGTGCCACTAACAGCTCTGGGGCCAACGTCCTGACTTTC. This chain links TRBV28 with TRBJ2-6; D remains unclear. This CDR3 region has 13 residues. V lost 10 bases and J 0 bases, leaving 7 bases between the germline ends. CDR1 is MDHEN and CDR2 is SYDVKM in the germline V gene.

The count of this clone is one. The chain has TRBV7-2 and TRBJ2-7, with TRBD2 identical over 8 bases. The junction had 5 bases not matched to a gene; V was cut back by 1 base and J by 0 bases. The CDR3 is 16 residues long. Per the germline V gene, CDR1 is SGHTA and CDR2 is FQGNSA. CDR3 sequence (DNA): TGTGCCAGCAGCTTAGTTCGGGGGGGAGACTCCTACGAGCAGTACTTC. Its translation is CASSLVRGGDSYEQYF.

This rearrangement joins TRBV5-5 to TRBJ2-1; no clear D gene. The CDR3 covers 11 residues. Trimming cost V 1 base and J 10 bases, with 6 bases left between them. Germline values: CDR1 SGHKS, CDR2 YYEKEE (reference sequence). This CDR3 reads CASSLSREQFF. The CDR3 bases are TGTGCCAGCAGCTTGTCGAGAGAGCAGTTCTTC.

This rearrangement joins TRBV20-1 to TRBJ1-2; D not resolved. CDR1 DFQATT and CDR2 SNEGSKA come from the germline V gene (reference sequence). The CDR3 spans 11 residues. Trimming removed 6 bases at V and 5 bases at J, with 10 bases between. In nucleotides, the CDR3 is TGCAGTGCCGCCCCGGGTTATGGCTACACCTTC. Its translation is CSAAPGYGYTF.

The CDR3 bases are TGCGCCAGCAGCCAAGAGCAGGGTTCTTCCTACGAGCAGTACTTC. This encodes CASSQEQGSSYEQYF. The gene calls are TRBV4-3 and TRBJ2-7; D might be TRBD1 (5 bases). Germline-derived CDR1 and CDR2 are LGHNA and YSLEER. The CDR3 runs to 15 residues. The germline V and J ends were trimmed by 0 bases and 1 base, with 10 bases remaining between them.

The chain is built from TRBV5-1 and TRBJ2-7; D is possibly TRBD2 (6 bases). From germline, CDR1 is SGHRS and CDR2 YFSETQ. CDR3 length equals 15 residues. Trimming removed 0 bases from V and 5 bases from J, with 15 bases in between. DNA for the CDR3: TGCGCCAGCAGCTTGGCCGGGGCTAGCGAGGACGAGCAGTACTTC. It codes for CASSLAGASEDEQYF.

This clone was seen a handful of times. The V call is TRBV5-4, the J call TRBJ2-2, with 8 bases matching TRBD2. J lost 6 bases, V lost 1 base, and 5 bases had no gene match. The CDR3 length is 15 residues. Germline lookup yields CDR1 SGHNT and CDR2 YYREEE (reference sequence). CDR3 nucleotides: TGTGCCAGCAGCTTGCCCGGGAGGGCCGCCGGGGAGCTGTTTTTT. This codes for CASSLPGRAAGELFF.